Listed below are T cell receptor beta chains from one sample, sequenced in a study of metastatic and nonmetastatic thyroid tumors. From the PCR reads, TCRdb re-called clones with MiXCR. Of around 37,000 clones in the sample, roughly a quarter were seen once. The material sequenced was blood. The receptors were gathered from a female donor with papillary thyroid cancer or a benign thyroid nodule (not recorded which). Some clones in this sample may be carry-over from other donors' samples. The CDR3 runs from the conserved cysteine through the conserved F or W. D genes are given only for firm matches. Only some rows state a clone size, as once, few, many or a class for expanded clones.

d_gene	v_gene	abundance	j_gene	CDR3aa	CDR3nt
.	TRBV27	few	TRBJ1-5	CASSPSRAPNQPQHF	TGTGCCAGCAGTCCCTCCAGGGCTCCGAATCAGCCCCAGCATTTT
.	TRBV28	few	TRBJ1-3	CASTRQGSGNTIYF	TGTGCCAGCACTCGGCAGGGCTCTGGAAACACCATATATTTT
.	TRBV20-1	.	TRBJ2-1	CSAGVGVSQFF	TGCAGTGCTGGGGTTGGGGTTTCACAGTTCTTC
.	TRBV28	.	TRBJ1-2	CASSTTSSYGYTF	TGTGCCAGCAGTACGACCTCCAGCTATGGCTACACCTTC
.	TRBV5-1	many	TRBJ2-3	CASSLGHRDKIDTQYF	TGCGCCAGCAGCTTGGGTCACAGGGATAAGATAGATACGCAGTATTTT
.	TRBV2	few	TRBJ2-7	CASTDSTYEQYF	TGTGCCAGCACCGACAGTACCTACGAGCAGTACTTC
TRBD1	TRBV19	.	TRBJ2-6	CASSIDGQGRLSGANVLTF	TGTGCCAGTAGTATAGACGGACAGGGGCGACTTTCTGGGGCCAACGTCCTGACTTTC
.	TRBV20-1	.	TRBJ2-1	CSARGWESYNEQFF	TGCAGTGCTAGAGGGTGGGAATCCTACAATGAGCAGTTCTTC
.	TRBV30	.	TRBJ2-2	CAWSLRPGTGELFF	TGTGCCTGGAGTCTGAGACCTGGGACCGGGGAGCTGTTTTTT
.	TRBV30	many	TRBJ2-7	CAWSVKQNIPTYEQYF	TGTGCCTGGAGTGTCAAACAGAACATTCCTACCTACGAGCAGTACTTC